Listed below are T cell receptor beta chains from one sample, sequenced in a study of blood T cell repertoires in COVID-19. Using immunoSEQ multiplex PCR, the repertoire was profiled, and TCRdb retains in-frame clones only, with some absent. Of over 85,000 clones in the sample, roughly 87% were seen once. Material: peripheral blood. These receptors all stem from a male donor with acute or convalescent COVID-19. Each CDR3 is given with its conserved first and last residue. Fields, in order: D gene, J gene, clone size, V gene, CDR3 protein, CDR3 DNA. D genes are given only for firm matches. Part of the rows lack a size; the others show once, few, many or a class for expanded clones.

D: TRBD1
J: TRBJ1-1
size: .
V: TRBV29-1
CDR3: CSVEVGTGNTEAFF
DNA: TGCAGCGTTGAAGTTGGGACAGGGAACACTGAAGCTTTCTTT

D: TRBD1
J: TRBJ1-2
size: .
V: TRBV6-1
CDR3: CASSDPGQGNYGYTF
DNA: TGTGCCAGCAGTGACCCGGGACAGGGGAACTATGGCTACACCTTC

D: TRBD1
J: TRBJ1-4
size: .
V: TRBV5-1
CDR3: CASSITGVGNNEKLFF
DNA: TGCGCCAGCAGCATTACAGGGGTCGGGAATAATGAAAAACTGTTTTTT

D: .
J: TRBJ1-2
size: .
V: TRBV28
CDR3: CASSNQQGSSSGYTF
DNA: TGTGCCAGCAGCAATCAACAGGGAAGCAGCTCGGGCTACACCTTC

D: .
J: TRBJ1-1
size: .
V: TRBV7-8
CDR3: CASSPRGGGGTEAFF
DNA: TGTGCCAGCAGCCCTAGGGGCGGGGGGGGCACTGAAGCTTTCTTT

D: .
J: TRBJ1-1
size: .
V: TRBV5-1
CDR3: CASSINTGGTEAFF
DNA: TGCGCCAGCAGCATAAATACGGGGGGCACTGAAGCTTTCTTT

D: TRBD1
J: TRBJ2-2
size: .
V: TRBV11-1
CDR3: CASSSYRGTGELFF
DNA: TGTGCCAGCAGCTCCTACAGGGGCACCGGGGAGCTGTTTTTT

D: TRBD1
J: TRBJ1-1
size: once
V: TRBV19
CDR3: CASNRDRSMNTEAFF
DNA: TGTGCCAGTAACCGGGACAGGAGTATGAACACTGAAGCTTTCTTT

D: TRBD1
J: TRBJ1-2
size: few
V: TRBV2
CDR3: CASSPRDRIYGYTF
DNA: TGTGCCAGCAGTCCCAGGGACAGGATTTATGGCTACACCTTC

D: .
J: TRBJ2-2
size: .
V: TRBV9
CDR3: CASSAYLSGTGELFF
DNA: TGTGCCAGCAGCGCCTATTTGTCGGGCACCGGGGAGCTGTTTTTT

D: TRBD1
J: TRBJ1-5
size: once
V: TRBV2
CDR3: CASRTGTGTNQPQHF
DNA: TGTGCCAGCAGGACTGGGACAGGGACCAATCAGCCCCAGCATTTT

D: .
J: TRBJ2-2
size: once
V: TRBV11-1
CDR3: CASSLYGGMDTGELFF
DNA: TGTGCCAGCAGCTTATATGGAGGGATGGACACCGGGGAGCTGTTTTTT

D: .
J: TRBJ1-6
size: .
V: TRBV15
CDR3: CATSRDTGFSSPLHF
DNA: TGTGCCACCAGCAGAGATACAGGGTTCAGTTCACCCCTCCACTTT

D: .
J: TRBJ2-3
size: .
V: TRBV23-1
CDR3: CASSGSREDTDTQYF
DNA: TGCGCCAGTAGTGGGTCTAGAGAGGACACAGATACGCAGTATTTT

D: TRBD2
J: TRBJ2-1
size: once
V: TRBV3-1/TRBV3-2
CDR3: CASSQVGGGNNEQFF
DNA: TGTGCCAGCAGCCAAGTAGGCGGGGGGAACAATGAGCAGTTCTTC

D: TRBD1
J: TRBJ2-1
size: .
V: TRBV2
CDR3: CASRNRDRVDEQFF
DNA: TGTGCCAGCAGGAACCGGGACAGGGTCGATGAGCAGTTCTTC

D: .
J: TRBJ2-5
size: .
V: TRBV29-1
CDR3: CSVTLPGSQETQYF
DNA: TGCAGCGTTACCCTCCCCGGGTCCCAAGAGACCCAGTACTTC

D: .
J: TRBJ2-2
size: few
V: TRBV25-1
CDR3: CASSEAGITGELFF
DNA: TGTGCCAGCAGTGAGGCAGGGATCACCGGGGAGCTGTTTTTT

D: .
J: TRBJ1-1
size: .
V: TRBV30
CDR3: CAWRFRTASNTEAFF
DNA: TGTGCCTGGAGATTCCGGACAGCCTCGAACACTGAAGCTTTCTTT

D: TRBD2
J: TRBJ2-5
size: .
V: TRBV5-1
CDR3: CASSSGLAGGTEQETQYF
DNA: TGCGCCAGCAGCTCGGGACTAGCGGGGGGGACGGAACAAGAGACCCAGTACTTC

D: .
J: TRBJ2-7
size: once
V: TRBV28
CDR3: CASIRGGASYEQYF
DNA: TGTGCCAGCATCCGCGGAGGGGCCTCCTACGAGCAGTACTTC

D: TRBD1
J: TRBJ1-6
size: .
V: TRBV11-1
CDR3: CASSHGTANSPLHF
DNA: TGTGCCAGCAGCCATGGGACAGCGAATTCACCCCTCCACTTT

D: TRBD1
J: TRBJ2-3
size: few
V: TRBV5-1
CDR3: CASSTDRGASDTQYF
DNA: TGCGCCAGCAGCACGGACAGGGGAGCCTCAGATACGCAGTATTTT

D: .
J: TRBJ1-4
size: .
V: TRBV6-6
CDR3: CATTPGIPNEKLFF
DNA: TGTGCCACGACTCCGGGTATCCCTAATGAAAAACTGTTTTTT

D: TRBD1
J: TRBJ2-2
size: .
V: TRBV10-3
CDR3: CAIRPTGTNTGELFF
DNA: TGTGCCATCAGACCGACAGGGACGAACACCGGGGAGCTGTTTTTT

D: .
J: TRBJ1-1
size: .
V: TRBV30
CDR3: CAWSLSRGLFF
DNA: TGTGCCTGGAGTTTATCCCGGGGACTCTTCTTT

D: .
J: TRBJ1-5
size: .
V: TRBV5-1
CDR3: CASSSGVDSNQPQHF
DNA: TGCGCCAGCAGCTCGGGAGTCGATAGCAATCAGCCCCAGCATTTT

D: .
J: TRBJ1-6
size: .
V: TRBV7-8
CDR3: CASGTHGGAKPINSPLHF
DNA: TGTGCCAGCGGAACTCACGGAGGAGCAAAACCTATAAATTCACCCCTCCACTTT

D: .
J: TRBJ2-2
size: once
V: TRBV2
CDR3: CASLSEVDTGELFF
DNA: TGTGCCAGCCTCTCGGAGGTGGACACCGGGGAGCTGTTTTTT

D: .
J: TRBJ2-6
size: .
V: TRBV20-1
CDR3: CSASMTASGANVLTF
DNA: TGCAGTGCTAGTATGACAGCCTCTGGGGCCAACGTCCTGACTTTC

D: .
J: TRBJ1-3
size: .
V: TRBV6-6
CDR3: CASRPGEGNTIYF
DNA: TGTGCCAGCAGGCCAGGGGAGGGAAACACCATATATTTT

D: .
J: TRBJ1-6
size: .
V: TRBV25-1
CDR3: CASTGSLNSPLHF
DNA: TGTGCCAGCACCGGGAGTTTGAATTCACCCCTCCACTTT

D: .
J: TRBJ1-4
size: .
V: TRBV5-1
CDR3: CASSSLAATNEKLFF
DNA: TGCGCCAGCAGCTCCCTAGCTGCAACTAATGAAAAACTGTTTTTT

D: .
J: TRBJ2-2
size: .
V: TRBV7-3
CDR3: CASSLLRTGELFF
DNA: TGTGCCAGCAGCTTACTACGCACCGGGGAGCTGTTTTTT

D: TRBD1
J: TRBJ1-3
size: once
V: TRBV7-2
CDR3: CASSKQGAAGNTIYF
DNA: TGTGCCAGCAGCAAACAGGGGGCAGCTGGAAACACCATATATTTT

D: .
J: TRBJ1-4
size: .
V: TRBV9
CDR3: CASSRGPTVEKLFF
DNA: TGTGCCAGCAGCAGAGGGCCCACGGTGGAAAAACTGTTTTTT

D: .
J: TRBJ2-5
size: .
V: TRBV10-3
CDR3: CAISESKAGPQETQYF
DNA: TGTGCCATCAGTGAGTCGAAGGCGGGGCCCCAAGAGACCCAGTACTTC

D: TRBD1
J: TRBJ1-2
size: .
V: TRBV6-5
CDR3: CASSSPGQGGGYTF
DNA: TGTGCCAGCAGTTCGCCGGGACAGGGGGGTGGCTACACCTTC

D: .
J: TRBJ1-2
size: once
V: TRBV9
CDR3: CASSGTGLDYGYTF
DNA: TGTGCCAGCAGCGGCACAGGGTTGGACTATGGCTACACCTTC

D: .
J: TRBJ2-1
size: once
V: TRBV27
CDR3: CASSTDRSRDEQFF
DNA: TGTGCCAGCAGTACCGACAGGTCAAGGGATGAGCAGTTCTTC

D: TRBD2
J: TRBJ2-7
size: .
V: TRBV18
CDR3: CATGGGYEQYF
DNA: TGTGCCACTGGGGGGGGTTACGAGCAGTACTTC

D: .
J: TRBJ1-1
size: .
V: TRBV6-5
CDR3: CASRVRANTEAFF
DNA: TGTGCCAGCAGAGTCAGGGCGAACACTGAAGCTTTCTTT

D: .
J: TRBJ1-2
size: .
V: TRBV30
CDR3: CAWRHNYGYTF
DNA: TGTGCCTGGAGACACAATTATGGCTACACCTTC

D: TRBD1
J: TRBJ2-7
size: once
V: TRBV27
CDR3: CASSTPGTGVYEQYF
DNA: TGTGCCAGCAGTACACCCGGGACAGGGGTCTACGAGCAGTACTTC

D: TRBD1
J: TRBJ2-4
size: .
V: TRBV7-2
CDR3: CASSLAGQKNIQYF
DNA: TGTGCCAGCAGCTTAGCGGGACAGAAAAACATTCAGTACTTC

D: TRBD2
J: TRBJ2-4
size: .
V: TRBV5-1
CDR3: CASSREGVNTNIQYF
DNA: TGCGCCAGCAGCCGGGAGGGGGTCAACACAAACATTCAGTACTTC

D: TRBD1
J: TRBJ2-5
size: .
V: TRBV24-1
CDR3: CATSDLTGGAETQYF
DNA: TGTGCCACCAGTGATTTGACAGGGGGCGCGGAGACCCAGTACTTC

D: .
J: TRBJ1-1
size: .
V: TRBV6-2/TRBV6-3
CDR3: CASSYPQGGTAFF
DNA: TGTGCCAGCAGTTACCCACAAGGCGGCACGGCTTTCTTT

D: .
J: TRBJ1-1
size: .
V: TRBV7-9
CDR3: CASSLAASPGTEAFF
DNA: TGTGCCAGCAGCTTAGCAGCCTCTCCAGGCACTGAAGCTTTCTTT

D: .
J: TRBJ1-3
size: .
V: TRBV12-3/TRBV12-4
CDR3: CASSLGPGGTIYF
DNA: TGTGCCAGCAGTTTAGGGCCAGGAGGCACCATATATTTT

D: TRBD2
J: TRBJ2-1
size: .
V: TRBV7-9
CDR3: CASSLGTSSYNEQFF
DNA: TGTGCCAGCAGTTTGGGGACTAGCTCCTACAATGAGCAGTTCTTC

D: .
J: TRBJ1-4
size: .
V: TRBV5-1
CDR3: CASSLGGTNEKLFF
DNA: TGCGCCAGCAGCTTAGGGGGTACTAATGAAAAACTGTTTTTT

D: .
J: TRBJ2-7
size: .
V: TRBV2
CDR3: CASSEDGGYSYEQYF
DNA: TGTGCCAGCAGTGAGGACGGAGGATACTCCTACGAGCAGTACTTC